A selection of T cell receptor beta chains follows, all from one sample in a study of blood T cell repertoires in COVID-19. Data came from immunoSEQ multiplex PCR; TCRdb stores just in-frame clones and leaves some out. The table records under 95,000 clones, over 80% of them present only once. The sample was peripheral blood. The origin of the receptors is a woman aged 80 or older with active or convalescent COVID-19. Each CDR3 is given with its conserved first and last residue. The order of the fields is D gene, J gene, V gene, clone size, CDR3 protein, CDR3 DNA. A D gene is named only where the DNA matches it firmly. Size is omitted from some rows. Given values are once, few, many or a class for expanded clones.

TRBD1,TRBJ1-4,TRBV5-1,NA,CASSSSQGAREKLFF,TGCGCCAGCAGCTCCTCACAGGGGGCACGCGAAAAACTGTTTTTT
TRBD2,TRBJ2-5,TRBV5-4,NA,CASSLTSGGAGETQYF,TGTGCCAGCAGCTTGACTAGCGGGGGGGCTGGTGAGACCCAGTACTTC
NA,TRBJ2-2,TRBV19,once,CASSIHNTGELFF,TGTGCCAGTAGTATCCATAACACCGGGGAGCTGTTTTTT
TRBD1,TRBJ1-5,TRBV2,NA,CASSVTGAAQPQHF,TGTGCCAGCAGTGTGACAGGGGCTGCGCAGCCCCAGCATTTT
NA,TRBJ1-1,TRBV3-1/TRBV3-2,NA,CASSQSPPGYSEAFF,TGTGCCAGCAGCCAGTCCCCTCCAGGGTATTCTGAAGCTTTCTTT
TRBD2,TRBJ2-7,TRBV15,NA,CATSRELAGLVSEQYF,TGTGCCACCAGCAGAGAACTAGCGGGCCTCGTGTCGGAGCAGTACTTC
TRBD2,TRBJ2-7,TRBV11-2,NA,CASRSRGGQDEQYF,TGTGCCAGCAGATCGCGGGGGGGCCAGGACGAGCAGTACTTC
TRBD1,TRBJ1-1,TRBV27,NA,CASSRSGTGNTEAFF,TGTGCCAGCAGCAGATCCGGGACAGGGAACACTGAAGCTTTCTTT
TRBD2,TRBJ2-1,TRBV5-1,few,CASSLVAGGHEQFF,TGCGCCAGCAGCTTGGTAGCGGGGGGGCATGAGCAGTTCTTC
TRBD2,TRBJ2-7,TRBV18,NA,CASSPMTSGGALSSYEQYF,TGTGCCAGCTCACCGATGACTAGCGGGGGGGCTCTTAGCTCCTACGAGCAGTACTTC
TRBD2,TRBJ2-1,TRBV28,NA,CASSWVAGGNEQFF,TGTGCCAGCAGCTGGGTAGCGGGAGGAAATGAGCAGTTCTTC
TRBD1,TRBJ2-2,TRBV29-1,NA,CSAWDSRYGELFF,TGCAGCGCATGGGACAGCCGTTACGGGGAGCTGTTTTTT
TRBD1,TRBJ1-4,TRBV11-2,NA,CASSAHQGANEKLFF,TGTGCCAGCAGCGCCCATCAGGGGGCTAATGAAAAACTGTTTTTT
TRBD1,TRBJ2-1,TRBV7-2,NA,CASSLVGTGSPEQFF,TGTGCCAGCAGCTTAGTCGGGACAGGGAGCCCTGAGCAGTTCTTC
NA,TRBJ1-5,TRBV19,NA,CASSITGIRGNQPQHF,TGTGCCAGTAGTATAACCGGAATCAGGGGAAATCAGCCCCAGCATTTT
NA,TRBJ2-7,TRBV3-1/TRBV3-2,NA,CASSKLAGVFEQYF,TGTGCCAGCAGCAAACTCGCCGGGGTTTTCGAGCAGTACTTC
NA,TRBJ1-3,TRBV3-1/TRBV3-2,once,CASSPEGSSGNTIYF,TGTGCCAGCAGCCCGGAGGGGAGCTCTGGAAACACCATATATTTT
NA,TRBJ2-5,TRBV5-4,NA,CASSKPERGETQYF,TGTGCCAGCAGCAAACCGGAGAGAGGAGAGACCCAGTACTTC
NA,TRBJ1-1,TRBV28,NA,CASSLSMGSGTEAFF,TGTGCCAGCAGTTTAAGTATGGGCTCAGGCACTGAAGCTTTCTTT
TRBD2,TRBJ2-7,TRBV6-6,NA,CASSPGGYGEQYF,TGTGCCAGCAGTCCGGGGGGGTACGGCGAGCAGTACTTC
NA,TRBJ2-7,TRBV5-1,few,CASSPSVGGYEQYF,TGCGCCAGCAGCCCCTCCGTAGGAGGGTACGAGCAGTACTTC
NA,TRBJ2-7,TRBV30,many,CAWSALETEQYF,TGTGCCTGGAGTGCCCTAGAGACCGAGCAGTACTTC
NA,TRBJ1-5,TRBV5-1,NA,CASSRDGTGQPQHF,TGCGCCAGCAGCCGGGATGGTACGGGTCAGCCCCAGCATTTT
TRBD1,TRBJ1-1,TRBV11-1,NA,CASSRQGLNTEAFF,TGTGCCAGCAGTCGACAGGGGTTGAACACTGAAGCTTTCTTT
TRBD1,TRBJ1-3,TRBV19,NA,CASSTPGQGGRNTIYF,TGTGCCAGTAGTACCCCGGGACAGGGAGGCAGGAACACCATATATTTT
TRBD2,TRBJ2-1,TRBV9,NA,CASSVTSGAEQFF,TGTGCCAGCAGCGTAACCAGCGGGGCTGAGCAGTTCTTC
NA,TRBJ1-3,TRBV28,NA,CASSRTRSGNTIYF,TGTGCCAGCAGTCGCACACGATCTGGAAACACCATATATTTT
TRBD1,TRBJ2-1,TRBV19,NA,CASSTEGGPPYNEQFF,TGTGCCAGTAGTACGGAAGGGGGCCCCCCCTACAATGAGCAGTTCTTC
TRBD1,TRBJ1-2,TRBV28,NA,CASSSTGGVYGYTF,TGTGCCAGCAGTTCGACAGGGGGTGTCTATGGCTACACCTTC
TRBD1,TRBJ2-7,TRBV2,few,CATSGDRVSLEQYF,TGTGCCACCTCCGGGGACAGGGTCTCACTCGAGCAGTACTTC